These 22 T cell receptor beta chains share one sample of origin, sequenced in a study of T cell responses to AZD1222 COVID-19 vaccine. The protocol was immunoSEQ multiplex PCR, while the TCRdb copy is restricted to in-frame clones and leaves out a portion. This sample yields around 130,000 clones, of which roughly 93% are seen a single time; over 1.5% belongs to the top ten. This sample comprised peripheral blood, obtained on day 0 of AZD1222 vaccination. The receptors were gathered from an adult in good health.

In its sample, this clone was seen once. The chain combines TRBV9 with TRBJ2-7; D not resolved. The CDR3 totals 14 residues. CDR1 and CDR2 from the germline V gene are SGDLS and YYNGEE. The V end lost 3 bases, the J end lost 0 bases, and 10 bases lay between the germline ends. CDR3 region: CASSAKIDSYEQYF. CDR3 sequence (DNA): TGTGCCAGCAGCGCAAAGATAGACTCCTACGAGCAGTACTTC.

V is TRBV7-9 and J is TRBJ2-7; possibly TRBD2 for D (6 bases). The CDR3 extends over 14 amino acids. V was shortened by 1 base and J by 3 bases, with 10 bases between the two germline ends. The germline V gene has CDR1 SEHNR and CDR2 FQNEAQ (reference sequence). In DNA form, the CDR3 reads TGTGCCAGCAGCTTAGTTACTAGCAGCTACGAGCAGTACTTC. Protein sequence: CASSLVTSSYEQYF.

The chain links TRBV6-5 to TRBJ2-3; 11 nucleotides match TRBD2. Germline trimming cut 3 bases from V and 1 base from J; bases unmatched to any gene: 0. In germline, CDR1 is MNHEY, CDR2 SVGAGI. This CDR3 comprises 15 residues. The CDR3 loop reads CASSYSGRGTDTQYF. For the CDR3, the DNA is TGTGCCAGCAGTTATAGCGGGAGGGGCACAGATACGCAGTATTTT.

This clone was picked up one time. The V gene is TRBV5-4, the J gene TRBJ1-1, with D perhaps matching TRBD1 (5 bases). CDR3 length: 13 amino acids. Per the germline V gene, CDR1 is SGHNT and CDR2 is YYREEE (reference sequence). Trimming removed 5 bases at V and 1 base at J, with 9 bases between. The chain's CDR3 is CASSRGWNTEAFF. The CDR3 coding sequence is TGTGCCAGCAGTAGGGGTTGGAACACTGAAGCTTTCTTT.

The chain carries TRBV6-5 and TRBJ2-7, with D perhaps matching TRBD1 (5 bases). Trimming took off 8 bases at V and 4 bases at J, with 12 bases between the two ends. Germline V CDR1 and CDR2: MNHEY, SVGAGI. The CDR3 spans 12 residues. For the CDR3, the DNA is TGTGCCAGCGGCAGGGTGGCATACGAGCAGTACTTC. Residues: CASGRVAYEQYF.

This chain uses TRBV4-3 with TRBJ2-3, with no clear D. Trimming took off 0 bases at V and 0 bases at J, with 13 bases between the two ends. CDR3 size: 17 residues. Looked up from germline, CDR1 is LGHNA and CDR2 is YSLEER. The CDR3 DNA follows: TGCGCCAGCAGCCAAGATGGTCCCGGAACTAGCACAGATACGCAGTATTTT. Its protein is CASSQDGPGTSTDTQYF.

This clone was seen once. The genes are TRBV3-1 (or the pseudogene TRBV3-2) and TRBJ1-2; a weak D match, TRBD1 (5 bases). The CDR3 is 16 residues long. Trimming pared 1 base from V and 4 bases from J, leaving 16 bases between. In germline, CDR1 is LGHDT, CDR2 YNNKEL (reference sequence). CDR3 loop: CASSQVGGREGYGYTF. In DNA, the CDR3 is TGTGCCAGCAGCCAAGTAGGTGGCAGGGAGGGCTATGGCTACACCTTC.

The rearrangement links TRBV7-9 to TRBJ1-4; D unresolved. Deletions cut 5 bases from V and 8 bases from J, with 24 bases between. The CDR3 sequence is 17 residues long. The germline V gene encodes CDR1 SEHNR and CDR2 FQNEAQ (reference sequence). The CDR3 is CASSLPRPVGGGEKLFF. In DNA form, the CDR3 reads TGTGCCAGCAGCCTACCACGGCCCGTGGGCGGTGGGGAAAAACTGTTTTTT.

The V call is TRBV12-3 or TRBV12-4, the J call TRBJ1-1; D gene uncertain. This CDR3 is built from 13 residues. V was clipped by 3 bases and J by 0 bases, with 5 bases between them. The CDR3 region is CASSFFLNTEAFF. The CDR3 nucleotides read TGTGCCAGCAGTTTCTTCCTGAACACTGAAGCTTTCTTT.

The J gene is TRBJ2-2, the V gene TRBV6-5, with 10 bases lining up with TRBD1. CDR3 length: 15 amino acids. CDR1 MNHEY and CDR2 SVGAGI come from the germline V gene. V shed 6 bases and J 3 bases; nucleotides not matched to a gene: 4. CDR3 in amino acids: CASSLGQGDTGELFF. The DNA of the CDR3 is TGTGCCAGCAGCCTAGGACAGGGGGACACCGGGGAGCTGTTTTTT.

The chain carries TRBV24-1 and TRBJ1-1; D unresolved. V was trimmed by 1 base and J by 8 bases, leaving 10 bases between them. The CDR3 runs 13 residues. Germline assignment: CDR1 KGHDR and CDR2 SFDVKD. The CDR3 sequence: CATSDFGSSEAFF. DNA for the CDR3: TGTGCCACCAGTGATTTCGGCAGCTCCGAAGCTTTCTTT.

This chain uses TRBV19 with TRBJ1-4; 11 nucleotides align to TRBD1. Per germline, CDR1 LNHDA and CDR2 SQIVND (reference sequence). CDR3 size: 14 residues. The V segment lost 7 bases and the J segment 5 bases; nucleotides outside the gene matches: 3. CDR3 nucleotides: TGTGCCAGTACCCGGACAGGGGGCAATGAAAAACTGTTTTTT. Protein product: CASTRTGGNEKLFF. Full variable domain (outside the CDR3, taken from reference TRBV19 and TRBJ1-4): DGGITQSPKYLFRKEGQNVTLSCEQNLNHDAMYWYRQDPGQGLRLIYYSQIVNDFQKGDIAEGYSVSREKKESFPLTVTSAQKNPTAFYLCASTRTGGNEKLFFGSGTQLSVL.

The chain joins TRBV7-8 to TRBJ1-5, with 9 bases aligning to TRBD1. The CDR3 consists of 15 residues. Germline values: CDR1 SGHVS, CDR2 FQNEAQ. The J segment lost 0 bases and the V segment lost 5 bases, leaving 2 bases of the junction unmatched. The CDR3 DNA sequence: TGTGCCAGCAGCAGGGACAGGGTTAGCAATCAGCCCCAGCATTTT. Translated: CASSRDRVSNQPQHF.

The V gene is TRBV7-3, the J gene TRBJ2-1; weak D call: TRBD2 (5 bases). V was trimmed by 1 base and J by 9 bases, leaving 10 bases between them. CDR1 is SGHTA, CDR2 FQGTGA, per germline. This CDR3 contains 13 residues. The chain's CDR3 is CASSLRLEGEQFF. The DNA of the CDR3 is TGTGCCAGCAGCTTAAGGCTCGAGGGTGAGCAGTTCTTC. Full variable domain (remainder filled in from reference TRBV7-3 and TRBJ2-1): GAGVSQTPSNKVTEKGKYVELRCDPISGHTALYWYRQSLGQGPEFLIYFQGTGAADDSGLPNDRFFAVRPEGSVSTLKIQRTERGDSAVYLCASSLRLEGEQFFGPGTRLTVL.

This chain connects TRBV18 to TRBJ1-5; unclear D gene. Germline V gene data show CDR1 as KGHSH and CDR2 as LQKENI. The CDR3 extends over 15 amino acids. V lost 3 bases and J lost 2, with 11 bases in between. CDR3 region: CASSPGYDGNQPQHF. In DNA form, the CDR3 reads TGTGCCAGCTCACCGGGCTATGACGGCAATCAGCCCCAGCATTTT.

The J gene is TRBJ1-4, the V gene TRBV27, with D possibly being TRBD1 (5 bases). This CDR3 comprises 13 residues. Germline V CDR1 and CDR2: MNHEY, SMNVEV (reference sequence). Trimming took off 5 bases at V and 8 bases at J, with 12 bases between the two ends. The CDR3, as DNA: TGTGCCAGCAGTCCGCGATACAGGGAAAAACTGTTTTTT. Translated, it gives CASSPRYREKLFF.

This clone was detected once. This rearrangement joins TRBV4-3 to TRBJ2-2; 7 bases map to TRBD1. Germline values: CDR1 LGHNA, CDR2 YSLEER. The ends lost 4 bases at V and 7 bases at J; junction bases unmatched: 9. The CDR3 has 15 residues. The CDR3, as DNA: TGCGCCAGCAGCCGAGGGACAGAATACAACGGGGAGCTGTTTTTT. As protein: CASSRGTEYNGELFF.

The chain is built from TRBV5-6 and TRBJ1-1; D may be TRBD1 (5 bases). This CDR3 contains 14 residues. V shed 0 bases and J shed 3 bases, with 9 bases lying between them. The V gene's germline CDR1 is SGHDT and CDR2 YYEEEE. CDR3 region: CASSLAGGHTEAFF. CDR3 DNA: TGTGCCAGCAGCTTGGCCGGGGGTCACACTGAAGCTTTCTTT.

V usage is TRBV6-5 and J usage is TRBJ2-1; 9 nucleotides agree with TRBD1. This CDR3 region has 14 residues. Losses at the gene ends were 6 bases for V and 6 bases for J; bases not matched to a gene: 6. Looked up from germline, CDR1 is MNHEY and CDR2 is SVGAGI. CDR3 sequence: CASSPGTGRNEQFF. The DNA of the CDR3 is TGTGCCAGCAGCCCCGGGACAGGGCGCAATGAGCAGTTCTTC.

In DNA form, the CDR3 reads TGTGCCAGCAAACCGGGACAGGGATATTCACCCCTCCACTTT. Translation: CASKPGQGYSPLHF. The chain uses TRBV27 and TRBJ1-6; 9 bases fit TRBD1. Germline V gene lookup returns CDR1 MNHEY and CDR2 SMNVEV (reference sequence). The CDR3 covers 14 residues. The V gene end was trimmed by 7 bases and the J gene end by 8 bases; junction bases not matched to a gene: 6.

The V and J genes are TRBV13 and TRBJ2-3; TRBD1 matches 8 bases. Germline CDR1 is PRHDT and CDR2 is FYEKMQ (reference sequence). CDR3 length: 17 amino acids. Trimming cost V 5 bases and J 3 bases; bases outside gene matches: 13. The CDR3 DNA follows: TGTGCCAGCAGCCCACGGGTCAGGGGGCGTAGGACAGATACGCAGTATTTT. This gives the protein CASSPRVRGRRTDTQYF. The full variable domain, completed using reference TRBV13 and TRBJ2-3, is AAGVIQSPRHLIKEKRETATLKCYPIPRHDTVYWYQQGPGQDPQFLISFYEKMQSDKGSIPDRFSAQQFSDYHSELNMSSLELGDSALYFCASSPRVRGRRTDTQYFGPGTRLTVL.

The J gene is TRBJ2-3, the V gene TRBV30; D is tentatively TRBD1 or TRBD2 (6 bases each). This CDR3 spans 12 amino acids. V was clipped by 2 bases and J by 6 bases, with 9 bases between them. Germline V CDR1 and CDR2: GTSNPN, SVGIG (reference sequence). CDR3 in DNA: TGTGCCTGGAGTTTAGGGGGGGATACGCAGTATTTT. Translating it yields CAWSLGGDTQYF.